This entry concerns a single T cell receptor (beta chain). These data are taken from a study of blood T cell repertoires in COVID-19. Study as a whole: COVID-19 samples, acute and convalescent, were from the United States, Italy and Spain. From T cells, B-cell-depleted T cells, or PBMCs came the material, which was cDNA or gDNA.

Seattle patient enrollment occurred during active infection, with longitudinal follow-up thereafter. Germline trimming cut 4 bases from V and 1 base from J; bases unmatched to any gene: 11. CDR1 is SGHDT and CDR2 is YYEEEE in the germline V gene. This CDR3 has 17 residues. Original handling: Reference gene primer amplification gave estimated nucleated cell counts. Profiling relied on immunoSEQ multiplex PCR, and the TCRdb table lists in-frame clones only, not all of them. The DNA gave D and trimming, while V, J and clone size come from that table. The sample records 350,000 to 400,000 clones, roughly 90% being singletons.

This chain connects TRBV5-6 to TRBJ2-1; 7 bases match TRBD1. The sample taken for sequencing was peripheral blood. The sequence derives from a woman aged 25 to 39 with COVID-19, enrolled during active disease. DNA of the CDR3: TGTGCCAGCAGCCCAGACAGACAGGGCTTTTCCTACAATGAGCAGTTCTTC. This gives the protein CASSPDRQGFSYNEQFF.